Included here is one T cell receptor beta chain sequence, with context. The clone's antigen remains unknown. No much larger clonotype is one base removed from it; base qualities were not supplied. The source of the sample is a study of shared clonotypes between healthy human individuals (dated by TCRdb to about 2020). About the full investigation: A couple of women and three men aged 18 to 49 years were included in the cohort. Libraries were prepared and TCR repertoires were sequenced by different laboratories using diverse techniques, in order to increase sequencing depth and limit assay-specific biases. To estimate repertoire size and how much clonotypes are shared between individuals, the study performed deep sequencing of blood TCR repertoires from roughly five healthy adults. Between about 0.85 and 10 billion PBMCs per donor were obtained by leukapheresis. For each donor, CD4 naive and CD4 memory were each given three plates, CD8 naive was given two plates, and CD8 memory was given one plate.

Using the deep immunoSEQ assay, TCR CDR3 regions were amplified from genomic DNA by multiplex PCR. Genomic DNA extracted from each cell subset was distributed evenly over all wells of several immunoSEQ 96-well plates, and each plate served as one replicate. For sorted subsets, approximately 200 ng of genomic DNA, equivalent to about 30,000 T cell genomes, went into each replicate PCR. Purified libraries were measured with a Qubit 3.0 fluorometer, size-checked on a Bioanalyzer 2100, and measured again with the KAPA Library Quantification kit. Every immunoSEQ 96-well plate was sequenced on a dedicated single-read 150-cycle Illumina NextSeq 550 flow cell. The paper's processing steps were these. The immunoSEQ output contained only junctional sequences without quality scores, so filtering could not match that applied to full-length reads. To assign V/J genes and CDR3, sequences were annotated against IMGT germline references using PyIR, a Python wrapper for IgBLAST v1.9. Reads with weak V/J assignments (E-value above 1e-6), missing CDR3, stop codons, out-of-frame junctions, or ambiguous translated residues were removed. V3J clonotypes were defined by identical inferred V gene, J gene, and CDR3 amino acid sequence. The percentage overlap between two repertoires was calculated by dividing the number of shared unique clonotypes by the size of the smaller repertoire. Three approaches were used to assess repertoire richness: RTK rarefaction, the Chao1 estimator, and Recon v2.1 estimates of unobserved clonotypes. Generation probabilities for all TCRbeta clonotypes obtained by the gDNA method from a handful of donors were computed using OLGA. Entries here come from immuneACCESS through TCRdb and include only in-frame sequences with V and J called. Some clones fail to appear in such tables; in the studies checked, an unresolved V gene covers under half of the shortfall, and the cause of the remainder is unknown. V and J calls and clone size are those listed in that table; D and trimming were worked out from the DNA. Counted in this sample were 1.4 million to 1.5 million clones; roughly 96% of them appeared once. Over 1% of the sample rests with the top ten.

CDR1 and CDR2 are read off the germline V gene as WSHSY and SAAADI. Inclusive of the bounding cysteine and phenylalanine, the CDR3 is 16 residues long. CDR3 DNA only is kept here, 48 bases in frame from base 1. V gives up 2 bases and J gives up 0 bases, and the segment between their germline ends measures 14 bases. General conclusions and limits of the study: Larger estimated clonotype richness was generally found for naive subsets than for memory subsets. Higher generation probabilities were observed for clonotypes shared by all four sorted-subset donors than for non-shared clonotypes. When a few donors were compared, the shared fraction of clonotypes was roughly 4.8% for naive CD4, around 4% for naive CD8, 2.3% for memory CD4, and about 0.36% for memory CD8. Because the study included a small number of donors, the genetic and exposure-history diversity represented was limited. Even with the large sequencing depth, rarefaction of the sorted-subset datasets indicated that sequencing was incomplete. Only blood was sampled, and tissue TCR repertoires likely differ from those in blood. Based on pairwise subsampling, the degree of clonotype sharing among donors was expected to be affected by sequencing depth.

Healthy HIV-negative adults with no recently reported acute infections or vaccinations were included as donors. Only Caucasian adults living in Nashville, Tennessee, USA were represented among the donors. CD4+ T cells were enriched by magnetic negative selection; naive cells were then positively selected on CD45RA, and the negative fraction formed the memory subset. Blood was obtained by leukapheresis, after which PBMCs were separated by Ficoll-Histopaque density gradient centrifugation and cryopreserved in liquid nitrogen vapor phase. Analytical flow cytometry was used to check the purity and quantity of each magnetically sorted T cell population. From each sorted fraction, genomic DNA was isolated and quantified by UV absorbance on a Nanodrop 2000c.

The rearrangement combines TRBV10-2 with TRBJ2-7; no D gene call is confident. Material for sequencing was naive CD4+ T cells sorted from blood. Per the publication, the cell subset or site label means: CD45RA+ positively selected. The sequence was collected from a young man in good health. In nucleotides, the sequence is TGCGCCAGCAGTGAGAGTCAAGGGCCGGTCTCCTACGAGCAGTACTTC. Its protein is CASSESQGPVSYEQYF.